This TCR beta chain was found in a study of Graves' ophthalmopathy and Graves' hyperthyroidism. Study-wide points: A majority of expanded thyroid clonotypes exceeding 0.001 frequency were likewise present in blood.

TCR beta CDR3 amplification used RNA transcripts. The first round was an RT-PCR with HTBI primers, and the second round was a multiplex PCR. TCRdb processed the multiplex PCR reads anew with MiXCR; each CDR3 protein has one entry. The sample includes approximately 45,000 distinct CDR3 sequences, under 55% of them seen just once. If patients had other autoimmune diseases, uncontrolled infections, pregnancy or lactation, they were excluded. As the starting material, 10 ml of fresh peripheral blood yielded the PBMCs. About this clonotype: Its antigen is unidentified.

The CDR3 loop spans 13 amino acids. V lost 3 bases and J lost 1, with 6 bases in between. The V gene's germline CDR1 is SGHTA and CDR2 FQGNSA. Specimen: peripheral blood. The chain links TRBV7-2 to TRBJ1-1, with no clear D. The source of this sequence is an adult man with Graves' ophthalmopathy. CDR3 sequence reads: CASSFLQNTEAFF. In DNA, the CDR3 is TGTGCCAGCAGCTTTTTACAGAACACTGAAGCTTTCTTT.